This passage covers 28 T cell receptor beta chains from one sample sequenced in a study of OX40 agonist ivuxolimab in advanced cancers. Generated by immunoSEQ multiplex PCR, the TCRdb table keeps only in-frame clones and is missing some. This sample has around 78,000 clones, with around 85% found just once. The material was CD4+ or CD8+ T cells sorted from blood, obtained in a trial of the OX40 agonist ivuxolimab. Source of these receptors: an adult with an advanced solid tumor such as melanoma, head and neck, liver or kidney cancer.

The sample holds one count of this clone. V gene TRBV7-3 combines with J gene TRBJ2-1; D is perhaps TRBD1 or TRBD2 (5 bases each). Germline V gives CDR1 SGHTA, CDR2 FQGTGA. The ends were cut back, 3 bases at V and 9 bases at J, with 9 bases in the middle. This CDR3 has 12 residues. The CDR3 spells CASSFRDLEQFF. CDR3 bases: TGTGCCAGCAGCTTTAGGGACCTTGAGCAGTTCTTC.

The gene calls are TRBV5-5 and TRBJ1-1; TRBD1 is a possible D gene (5 bases). From germline, CDR1 is SGHKS and CDR2 YYEKEE (reference sequence). Trimming cost V 7 bases and J 0 bases, with 10 bases left between them. This CDR3 is 13 amino acids long. The CDR3 loop reads CASRGQLNTEAFF. The CDR3 region has the DNA TGTGCCAGCCGGGGCCAACTGAACACTGAAGCTTTCTTT.

The chain links TRBV5-6 to TRBJ2-2; TRBD2 is a possible D gene (5 bases). Trimming removed 7 bases from V and 7 bases from J, with 17 bases in between. The germline V gene has CDR1 SGHDT and CDR2 YYEEEE. The CDR3 has 14 residues. CDR3 loop: CASAYVGVVGELFF. The CDR3 DNA sequence: TGTGCCAGCGCCTATGTCGGGGTTGTCGGGGAGCTGTTTTTT.

V usage is TRBV7-8 and J usage is TRBJ2-3, with 14 bases aligning to TRBD2. V lost 4 bases, J lost 7 bases, and 10 bases stayed unmatched. CDR3 length: 17 residues. Germline CDR1 and CDR2: SGHVS and FQNEAQ. CDR3 protein: CASSSPPGLAGEYTQYF. The CDR3, as DNA: TGTGCCAGCAGCTCGCCGCCGGGACTAGCGGGGGAATATACGCAGTATTTT.

V gene TRBV4-1 combines with J gene TRBJ1-1, with a weak D call TRBD1 (6 bases). Trimming pared 0 bases from V and 6 bases from J, leaving 17 bases between. Germline V gene data show CDR1 as MGHRA and CDR2 as YSYEKL. CDR3 size: 16 residues. The CDR3 DNA sequence: TGCGCCAGCAGCCAAGATGGTAGGGGGGCGCGGGCTGAAGCTTTCTTT. Translation gives CASSQDGRGARAEAFF.

The V call is TRBV15, the J call TRBJ1-2; 8 bases are shared with TRBD1. This CDR3 region has 18 residues. With 4 bases clipped from V and 5 bases from J, the junction kept 18 bases outside the gene matches. CDR1 is LNHNV and CDR2 is YYDKDF in the germline V gene (reference sequence). CDR3 sequence reads: CATSTNQGATAQSYGYTF. CDR3 DNA sequence: TGTGCCACCAGCACTAACCAGGGGGCGACCGCTCAGAGTTATGGCTACACCTTC.

The chain couples TRBV12-5 to TRBJ2-5; D may be TRBD2 (6 bases). The end of the DNA is better explained by TRBJ2-7, so the J call may be wrong. Per the germline V gene, CDR1 is LGHNT and CDR2 is FRNRAP. The CDR3 runs 14 residues. CDR3 in amino acids: CASGFGSGSYEQYF. DNA of the CDR3: TGTGCTAGTGGTTTTGGTAGCGGCTCCTACGAGCAGTACTTC.

The chain uses TRBV5-1 and TRBJ1-2, with unresolved D. The CDR3 is 16 residues long. CDR1 is SGHRS, CDR2 YFSETQ, per germline. The V gene lost 2 bases and the J gene lost 3 bases, with 17 bases spanning the gap. The CDR3 is CASSFGLSNQDYGYTF. The CDR3 DNA follows: TGCGCCAGCAGCTTCGGGCTCAGTAATCAGGACTATGGCTACACCTTC.

This clone was observed a few times. In DNA, the CDR3 is TGCAGCGCATACCCGGACAGGGAGCGGGATAACTATGGCTACACCTTC. Protein sequence: CSAYPDRERDNYGYTF. This sequence joins TRBV29-1 and TRBJ1-2, with TRBD1 matching over 8 bases. V was clipped by 7 bases and J by 1 base; unmatched bases: 14. CDR1 SQVTM and CDR2 ANQGSEA come from the germline V gene. The CDR3 totals 16 residues.

This clone was seen a handful of times. This rearrangement joins TRBV4-2 to TRBJ1-6; possible D gene TRBD1, 5 bases. The CDR3 loop spans 15 amino acids. From germline, CDR1 is LGHNA and CDR2 YNFKEQ. V lost 2 bases, J lost 3 bases, and 8 bases lay in between. The CDR3 protein is CASSQRGDYNSPLHF. In DNA, the CDR3 is TGTGCCAGCAGCCAAAGAGGGGACTATAATTCACCCCTCCACTTT.

The chain recombines TRBV18 with TRBJ2-7; D uncertain. V lost 2 bases to trimming and J lost 2 bases, with 7 bases between them. Germline loops: CDR1 KGHSH, CDR2 LQKENI. The CDR3 contains 13 residues. CDR3 sequence reads: CASSPGNTYEQYF. Written as DNA, the CDR3 is TGTGCCAGCTCACCAGGCAATACCTACGAGCAGTACTTC.

This clone was seen once. The chain combines TRBV23-1 with TRBJ1-5; the D gene is possibly TRBD1 (5 bases). TRBV23-1 is known as an ORF, though its function is uncertain. The CDR3 length is 17 residues. Trimming pared 6 bases from V and 1 base from J, leaving 19 bases between. CDR3 in amino acids: CASSPNGRGTSNQPQHF. DNA of the CDR3: TGCGCCAGCAGCCCCAATGGTAGGGGTACAAGCAATCAGCCCCAGCATTTT.

CDR3 loop: CASSLVVSGTQYF. CDR3 nucleotide sequence: TGTGCCAGCAGCTTGGTCGTGTCCGGGACCCAGTACTTC. The chain is built from TRBV7-2 and TRBJ2-5; D is unclear. Trimming stripped 3 bases from V and 7 bases from J, with 12 bases between. Per the germline V gene, CDR1 is SGHTA and CDR2 is FQGNSA. This CDR3 has 13 residues.

The chain carries TRBV5-6 and TRBJ2-3; D is unresolved. This CDR3 has 13 amino acids. Trimming cost V 0 bases and J 3 bases, with 5 bases left between them. The germline V gene has CDR1 SGHDT and CDR2 YYEEEE. CDR3 protein: CASSLGGTDTQYF. Here the CDR3 DNA reads TGTGCCAGCAGCTTGGGGGGAACAGATACGCAGTATTTT. The entire variable domain, with the rest obtained from reference TRBV5-6 and TRBJ2-3, is as follows: DAGVTQSPTHLIKTRGQQVTLRCSPKSGHDTVSWYQQALGQGPQFIFQYYEEEERQRGNFPDRFSGHQFPNYSSELNVNALLLGDSALYLCASSLGGTDTQYFGPGTRLTVL.

This clone was recorded a few times. The chain has TRBV11-2 and TRBJ2-5; maybe TRBD2 (6 bases). Germline lookup yields CDR1 SGHAT and CDR2 FQNNGV. CDR3 length: 16 residues. Trimming removed 5 bases from V and 4 bases from J, with 20 bases in between. The CDR3 reads CASSLFAGPARETQYF. The CDR3 DNA follows: TGTGCCAGCAGCCTCTTCGCGGGACCCGCGCGAGAGACCCAGTACTTC.

The rearrangement uses TRBV2 and TRBJ2-3; TRBD2 matches 9 bases. The CDR3 consists of 15 residues. Germline V gene lookup returns CDR1 SNHLY and CDR2 FYNNEI. Germline trimming cut 7 bases from V and 0 bases from J; bases unmatched to any gene: 5. The CDR3 sequence is CASNFAGGSTDTQYF. The CDR3 DNA sequence: TGTGCCAGCAATTTTGCGGGAGGGAGCACAGATACGCAGTATTTT.

The chain recombines TRBV18 with TRBJ1-2; 7 nucleotides match TRBD1. With V trimmed by 1 base and J by 2 bases, 4 bases remained unmatched. CDR1 is KGHSH, CDR2 LQKENI, per germline. The CDR3 spans 15 residues. CDR3 loop: CASSPQTGSNYGYTF. In nucleotides, the CDR3 is TGTGCCAGCTCACCACAGACAGGGTCAAACTATGGCTACACCTTC. Filled out from reference TRBV18 and TRBJ1-2, the complete variable domain reads NAGVMQNPRHLVRRRGQEARLRCSPMKGHSHVYWYRQLPEEGLKFMVYLQKENIIDESGMPKERFSAEFPKEGPSILRIQQVVRGDSAAYFCASSPQTGSNYGYTFGSGTRLTVV.

The rearrangement joins TRBV2 to TRBJ1-4; TRBD1 aligns across 8 bases. Germline assignment: CDR1 SNHLY and CDR2 FYNNEI. This CDR3 comprises 15 residues. V lost 4 bases, J lost 8 bases, and 9 bases stayed unmatched. The DNA of the CDR3 is TGTGCCAGCAGTGGTGAGACAGGGGATAGAGAAAAACTGTTTTTT. Residues: CASSGETGDREKLFF.

This clone was detected once. The chain employs TRBV5-6 and TRBJ1-1; maybe TRBD1 (5 bases). V lost 3 bases and J lost 6, with 18 bases in between. CDR3 length: 15 amino acids. Germline V gene data show CDR1 as SGHDT and CDR2 as YYEEEE. The CDR3 loop is CASSSIRVRGAEAFF. In nucleotides, the CDR3 is TGTGCCAGCAGCTCAATTCGGGTAAGAGGGGCTGAAGCTTTCTTT.

This chain connects TRBV7-9 to TRBJ1-2, with 12 nucleotides matching TRBD1. The CDR3 totals 15 residues. Looked up from germline, CDR1 is SEHNR and CDR2 is FQNEAQ (reference sequence). Losses at the gene ends were 3 bases for V and 6 bases for J; bases not matched to a gene: 5. CDR3 sequence reads: CASSFSGTGGNGYTF. CDR3 bases: TGTGCCAGCAGCTTTTCCGGGACAGGGGGCAATGGCTACACCTTC.

The chain links TRBV30 to TRBJ2-1, with 7 bases identical to TRBD1. The CDR3 has 13 amino acids. CDR1 is GTSNPN and CDR2 is SVGIG in the germline V gene (reference sequence). V dropped 3 bases and J dropped 7; count of bases not matched to a gene: 6. The chain's CDR3 is CAWSEGAWNEQFF. The CDR3 DNA reads TGTGCCTGGAGCGAGGGGGCATGGAATGAGCAGTTCTTC.

The chain links TRBV5-6 to TRBJ2-3; possibly TRBD2 for D (6 bases). Germline CDR1 reads SGHDT; CDR2 reads YYEEEE. CDR3 size: 14 residues. V was trimmed by 3 bases and J by 1 base, leaving 9 bases between them. CDR3 loop: CASSSGLGTDTQYF. In DNA form, the CDR3 reads TGTGCCAGCAGCTCGGGACTGGGCACAGATACGCAGTATTTT.

The rearrangement links TRBV5-4 to TRBJ2-6; D might be TRBD1 (5 bases). The CDR3 consists of 15 residues. CDR1 is SGHNT, CDR2 YYREEE, per germline (reference sequence). Trimming cost V 2 bases and J 2 bases, with 8 bases left between them. This CDR3 reads CASSLSGTGANVLTF. The CDR3 DNA is TGTGCCAGCAGCTTATCAGGGACTGGGGCCAACGTCCTGACTTTC.

This chain connects TRBV4-2 to TRBJ2-5; D is perhaps TRBD1 (6 bases). Looked up from germline, CDR1 is LGHNA and CDR2 is YNFKEQ. CDR3 length: 15 residues. The ends were cut back, 1 base at V and 0 bases at J, with 9 bases in the middle. The CDR3 reads CASSQGGLDQETQYF. For the CDR3, the DNA is TGTGCCAGCAGCCAAGGGGGGCTAGACCAAGAGACCCAGTACTTC.

This chain joins TRBV6-5 and TRBJ1-4; D might be TRBD1 (6 bases). The CDR3 has 16 residues. Germline V gives CDR1 MNHEY, CDR2 SVGAGI. Deletions cut 0 bases from V and 10 bases from J, with 18 bases between. The CDR3 bases are TGTGCCAGCAGTTACTCGAATTTATTTCCGGGGGCAAAACTGTTTTTT. Its protein is CASSYSNLFPGAKLFF.

The genes are TRBV2 and TRBJ1-3, with no clear D. Germline V gives CDR1 SNHLY, CDR2 FYNNEI. Trimming shortened V by 6 bases and J by 0 bases, and 18 bases separated the two germline ends. This CDR3 comprises 17 residues. The CDR3 loop is CASSEFQASSSGNTIYF. The CDR3 region has the DNA TGTGCCAGCAGCGAATTTCAGGCGAGTTCCTCTGGAAACACCATATATTTT.

The chain carries TRBV18 and TRBJ1-2; the D gene is possibly TRBD1 (5 bases). V gave up 8 bases and J gave up 0 bases, with 10 bases separating them. Germline loops: CDR1 KGHSH, CDR2 LQKENI. The CDR3 runs 13 residues. The CDR3 sequence: CASQDTTNYGYTF. The CDR3 DNA is TGTGCCAGCCAGGACACGACTAACTATGGCTACACCTTC. The full variable domain, completed using reference TRBV18 and TRBJ1-2, is NAGVMQNPRHLVRRRGQEARLRCSPMKGHSHVYWYRQLPEEGLKFMVYLQKENIIDESGMPKERFSAEFPKEGPSILRIQQVVRGDSAAYFCASQDTTNYGYTFGSGTRLTVV.

The J gene is TRBJ2-1, the V gene TRBV6-1; 8 nucleotides match TRBD2. Germline trimming cut 5 bases from V and 2 bases from J; bases unmatched to any gene: 2. The CDR3 sequence is 14 residues long. CDR1 MNHNS and CDR2 SASEGT come from the germline V gene. The CDR3 loop is CASSLAGTYNEQFF. The CDR3 DNA follows: TGTGCCAGCAGTTTAGCGGGGACCTACAATGAGCAGTTCTTC.